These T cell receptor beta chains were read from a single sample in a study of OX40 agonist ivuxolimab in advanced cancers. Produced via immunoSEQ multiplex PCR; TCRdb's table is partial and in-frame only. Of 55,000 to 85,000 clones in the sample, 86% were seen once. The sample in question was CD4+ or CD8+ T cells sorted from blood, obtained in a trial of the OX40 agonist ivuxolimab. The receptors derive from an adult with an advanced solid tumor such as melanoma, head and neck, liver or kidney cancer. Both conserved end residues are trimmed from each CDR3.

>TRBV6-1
ASSEGRITLVYGYT
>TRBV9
ASSVDSGVSNTGELF
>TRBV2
ASTPRQGVDYGYT
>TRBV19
ASSTVIDTEAF
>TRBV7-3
ASSLERTAEAF
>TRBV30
AWRTGGLETQY
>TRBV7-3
ASSSRGAGGRETQY
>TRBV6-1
ASSEQGLDEQY
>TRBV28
ASSQTPLRGRGGYT
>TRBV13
ASSSGQGRYGYT
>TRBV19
ASSMPTDRPAYQETQY
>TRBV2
ASRRGLSTDTQY
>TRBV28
ASSLYRDAYGYT
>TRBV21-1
ASTKKGTVRNQPQH
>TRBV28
ASSPERDGYGYT
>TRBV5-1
ASSLTTPGADTQY
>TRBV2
ASSSRTGSNQPQH
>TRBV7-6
ASSLVSAQPETQY
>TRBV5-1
ASSPGRGDSTDTQY
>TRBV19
ASSNLGLGYGYT
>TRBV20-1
SGQTQETQY
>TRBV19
ASTNRLGVNTEAF
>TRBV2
ASNLGAGELF